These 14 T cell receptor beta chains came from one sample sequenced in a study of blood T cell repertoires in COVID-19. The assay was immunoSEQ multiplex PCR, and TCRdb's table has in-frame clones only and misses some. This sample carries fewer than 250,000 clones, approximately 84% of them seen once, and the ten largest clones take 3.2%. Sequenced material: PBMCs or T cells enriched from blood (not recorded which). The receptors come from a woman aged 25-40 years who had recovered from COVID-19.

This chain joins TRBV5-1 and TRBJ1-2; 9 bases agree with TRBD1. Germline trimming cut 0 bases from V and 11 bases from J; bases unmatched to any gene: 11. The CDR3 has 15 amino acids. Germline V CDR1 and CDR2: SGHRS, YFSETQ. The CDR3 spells CASSLEQGALMGYTF. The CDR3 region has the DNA TGCGCCAGCAGCTTGGAACAGGGGGCCTTGATGGGGTACACCTTC.

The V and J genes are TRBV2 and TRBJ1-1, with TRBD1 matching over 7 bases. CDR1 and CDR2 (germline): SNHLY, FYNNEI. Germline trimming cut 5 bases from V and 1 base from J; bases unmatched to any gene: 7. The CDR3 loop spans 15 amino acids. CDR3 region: CASSLQGIENTEAFF. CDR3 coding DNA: TGTGCCAGCAGTCTACAGGGGATAGAGAACACTGAAGCTTTCTTT.

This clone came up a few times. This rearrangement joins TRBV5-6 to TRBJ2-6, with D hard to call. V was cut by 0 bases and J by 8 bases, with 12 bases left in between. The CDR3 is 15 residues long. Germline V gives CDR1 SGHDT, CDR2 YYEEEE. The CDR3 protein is CASSLDRIVPNVLTF. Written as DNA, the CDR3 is TGTGCCAGCAGCTTGGATCGTATCGTCCCCAACGTCCTGACTTTC.

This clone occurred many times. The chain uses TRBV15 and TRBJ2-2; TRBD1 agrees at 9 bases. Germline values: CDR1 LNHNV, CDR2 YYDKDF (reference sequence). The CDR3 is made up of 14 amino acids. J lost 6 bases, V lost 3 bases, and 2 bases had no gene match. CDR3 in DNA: TGTGCCACCAGCAGGGGACAGGGTTCCGGGGAGCTGTTTTTT. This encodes CATSRGQGSGELFF. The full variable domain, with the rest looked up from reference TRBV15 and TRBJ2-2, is DAMVIQNPRYQVTQFGKPVTLSCSQTLNHNVMYWYQQKSSQAPKLLFHYYDKDFNNEADTPDNFQSRRPNTSFCFLDIRSPGLGDTAMYLCATSRGQGSGELFFGEGSRLTVL.

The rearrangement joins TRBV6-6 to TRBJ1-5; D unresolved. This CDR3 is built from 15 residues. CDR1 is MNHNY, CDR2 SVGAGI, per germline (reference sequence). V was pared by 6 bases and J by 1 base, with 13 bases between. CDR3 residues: CASSKDSLSNQPQHF. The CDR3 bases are TGTGCCAGCAGCAAGGACTCTTTAAGCAATCAGCCCCAGCATTTT.

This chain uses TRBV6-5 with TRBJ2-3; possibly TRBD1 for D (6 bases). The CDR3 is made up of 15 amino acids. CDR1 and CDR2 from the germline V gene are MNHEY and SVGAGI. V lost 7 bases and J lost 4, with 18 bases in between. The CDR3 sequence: CASTPGLGAADTQYF. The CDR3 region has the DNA TGTGCCAGCACCCCCGGGTTGGGGGCGGCAGATACGCAGTATTTT.

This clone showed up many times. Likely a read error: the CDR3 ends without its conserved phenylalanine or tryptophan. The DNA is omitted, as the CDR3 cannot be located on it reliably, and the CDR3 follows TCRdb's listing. The CDR3 sequence is CASSPSGQGARVSI. The chain links TRBV18 to TRBJ2-7; the D segment call TRBD1 is taken from the table without a DNA check. The CDR3 is 14 amino acids long, termini counted. The V gene's germline CDR1 is KGHSH and CDR2 LQKENI.

CDR3 region: CASRRLAGATGELFF. In nucleotides, the CDR3 is TGTGCCAGTAGAAGACTAGCGGGAGCCACCGGGGAGCTGTTTTTT. The chain joins TRBV19 to TRBJ2-2; 12 bases agree with TRBD2. After removal of 6 bases from V and 4 bases from J, the junction contained 3 bases not matched to a gene. The CDR3 length is 15 residues. Germline CDR1 reads LNHDA; CDR2 reads SQIVND (reference sequence).

CDR3 loop: CASSLASETDTQYF. In DNA form, the CDR3 reads TGCGCCAGCAGCTTGGCCTCAGAAACAGATACGCAGTATTTT. This rearrangement joins TRBV5-1 to TRBJ2-3; no clear D. Germline CDR1 is SGHRS and CDR2 is YFSETQ. This CDR3 comprises 14 residues. With 0 bases removed from V and 3 bases from J, the gap between germline ends came to 8 bases.

CDR3 DNA sequence: TGTGCCAGTCCTACCTTCATTAGGGGGCAGACAACTAATGAAAAACTGTTTTTT. It codes for CASPTFIRGQTTNEKLFF. The chain carries TRBV19 and TRBJ1-4, with TRBD1 matching 7 bases. The V gene end was trimmed by 8 bases and the J gene end by 0 bases; junction bases not matched to a gene: 15. The CDR3 has 18 amino acids. In germline, CDR1 is LNHDA, CDR2 SQIVND (reference sequence).

CDR3 sequence: CASSRQDYNSPLHF. CDR3 nucleotide sequence: TGTGCCAGCAGCCGACAGGATTATAATTCACCCCTCCACTTT. V and J are TRBV2 and TRBJ1-6; the D gene is possibly TRBD1 (6 bases). CDR1 and CDR2 (germline): SNHLY, FYNNEI. Trimming removed 6 bases from V and 4 bases from J, with 10 bases in between. This CDR3 is built from 14 residues.

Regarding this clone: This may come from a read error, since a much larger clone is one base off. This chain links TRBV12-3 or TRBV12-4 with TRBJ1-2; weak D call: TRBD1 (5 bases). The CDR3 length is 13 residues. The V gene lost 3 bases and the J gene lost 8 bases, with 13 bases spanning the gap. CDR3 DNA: TGTGCCAGCAGTTTGGGCTGGGGGAGGGGCTACACCTTC. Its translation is CASSLGWGRGYTF.

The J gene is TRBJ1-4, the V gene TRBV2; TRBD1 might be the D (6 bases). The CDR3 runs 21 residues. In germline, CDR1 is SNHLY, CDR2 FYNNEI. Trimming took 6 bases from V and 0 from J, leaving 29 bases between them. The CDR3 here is CASSDPRAGEGNWATNEKLFF. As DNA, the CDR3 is TGTGCCAGCAGCGATCCCAGGGCAGGGGAAGGCAACTGGGCAACTAATGAAAAACTGTTTTTT.

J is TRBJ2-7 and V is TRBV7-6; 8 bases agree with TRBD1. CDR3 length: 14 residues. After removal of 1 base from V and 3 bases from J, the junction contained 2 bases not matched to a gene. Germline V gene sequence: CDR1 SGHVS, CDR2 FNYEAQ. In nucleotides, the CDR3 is TGTGCCAGCAGCTTAGAAGGACAGGGCTACGAGCAGTACTTC. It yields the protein CASSLEGQGYEQYF.